A single sample is the source of the 21 T cell receptor beta chains below, sequenced in a study of blood T cell repertoires in COVID-19. Profiled with immunoSEQ multiplex PCR; TCRdb holds only in-frame clones, not every one. The repertoire holds some 300,000 clones, with roughly nine tenths as singletons. Specimen: PBMCs or T cells enriched from blood (not recorded which). The receptors stem from a woman in her twenties or thirties who had recovered from COVID-19.

V gene TRBV28 combines with J gene TRBJ1-6, with TRBD1 as a possible D gene (6 bases). With 5 bases removed from V and 10 bases from J, the gap between germline ends came to 18 bases. Germline CDR1 is MDHEN and CDR2 is SYDVKM. The CDR3 has 15 residues. The CDR3 is CASSPGRGGRSPLHF. The CDR3 DNA sequence: TGTGCCAGCAGTCCGGGCCGCGGGGGGCGGTCACCCCTCCACTTT.

The J gene is TRBJ2-7, the V gene TRBV4-1; 7 bases align to TRBD1. CDR1 MGHRA and CDR2 YSYEKL come from the germline V gene. The ends lost 1 base at V and 3 bases at J; junction bases unmatched: 3. The CDR3 is 14 residues long. The CDR3 DNA is TGCGCCAGCAGCCAAGTGGACAGGCGCTACGAGCAGTACTTC. Its protein product is CASSQVDRRYEQYF.

The chain links TRBV19 to TRBJ2-1; TRBD2 aligns across 11 bases. J gave up 8 bases and V 5 bases, and 11 bases lay outside the gene matches. Germline CDR1 LNHDA, CDR2 SQIVND (reference sequence). The CDR3 is 16 amino acids. The CDR3: CASSRPLAGGRHEQFF. The CDR3 coding sequence is TGTGCCAGTAGTCGACCCCTAGCGGGAGGTCGTCATGAGCAGTTCTTC. Full variable domain (missing parts from reference TRBV19 and TRBJ2-1): DGGITQSPKYLFRKEGQNVTLSCEQNLNHDAMYWYRQDPGQGLRLIYYSQIVNDFQKGDIAEGYSVSREKKESFPLTVTSAQKNPTAFYLCASSRPLAGGRHEQFFGPGTRLTVL.

The J gene is TRBJ2-5, the V gene TRBV9, with 7 bases fitting TRBD2. CDR3 length: 16 residues. Germline CDR1 is SGDLS and CDR2 is YYNGEE. With 3 bases clipped from V and 5 bases from J, the junction kept 13 bases outside the gene matches. The chain's CDR3 is CASSGTGDYTRETQYF. The CDR3 DNA reads as TGTGCCAGCAGCGGTACCGGGGACTACACCCGGGAGACCCAGTACTTC.

The chain couples TRBV28 to TRBJ2-4; no clear D gene. CDR3 length: 15 amino acids. Germline loops: CDR1 MDHEN, CDR2 SYDVKM. Trimming removed 5 bases from V and 5 bases from J, with 16 bases in between. The CDR3 region has the DNA TGTGCCAGCAGTCCCAGTGGGCCCATTCAAAACATTCAGTACTTC. Translated, it gives CASSPSGPIQNIQYF.

This chain links TRBV19 with TRBJ1-1, with 11 positions matching TRBD1. CDR1 and CDR2 from the germline V gene are LNHDA and SQIVND (reference sequence). CDR3 length: 15 residues. After removal of 3 bases from V and 4 bases from J, the junction contained 4 bases not matched to a gene. CDR3 region: CASSILGQGVTEAFF. CDR3 coding DNA: TGTGCCAGTAGTATCTTGGGACAGGGGGTCACTGAAGCTTTCTTT.

This rearrangement joins TRBV5-8 to TRBJ1-1; the D gene is possibly TRBD1 (5 bases). V was shortened by 1 base and J by 7 bases, with 20 bases between the two germline ends. This CDR3 region has 16 residues. Germline-derived CDR1 and CDR2 are SGHTS and YDEGEE. This CDR3 is CASSLFLGQGGNEAFF. The CDR3 DNA is TGTGCCAGCAGCTTGTTCCTCGGGCAGGGAGGGAATGAAGCTTTCTTT.

The table lists this clone with a count of one. The genes are TRBV2 and TRBJ1-5; 9 bases are a match to TRBD1. V lost 5 bases, J lost 6 bases, and 11 bases stayed unmatched. Germline V gene lookup returns CDR1 SNHLY and CDR2 FYNNEI. The length of the CDR3 is 16 residues. In DNA, the CDR3 is TGTGCCAGCAGTCCTACTACTACAGGGGGCACTCAGCCCCAGCATTTT. Its protein is CASSPTTTGGTQPQHF.

This clone was detected a few times. The chain couples TRBV12-3 or TRBV12-4 to TRBJ2-2, with a tentative D call TRBD2 (6 bases). The length of the CDR3 is 13 residues. The V end was cut by 6 bases, the J end by 7 bases, with 12 bases between. As DNA, the CDR3 is TGTGCCAGCAGATGGGGGAGGTACGGGGAGCTGTTTTTT. It translates to CASRWGRYGELFF.

This chain uses TRBV6-5 with TRBJ2-1; 12 bases line up with TRBD2. The CDR3 contains 16 residues. V trimming: 2 bases; J trimming: 10 bases; junction bases outside the gene matches: 9. Germline V gene sequence: CDR1 MNHEY, CDR2 SVGAGI. The CDR3 coding sequence is TGTGCCAGCAGTTACCACGGGACTAGCGGGTCGGGGGAGCAGTTCTTC. Protein sequence: CASSYHGTSGSGEQFF.

The chain links TRBV19 to TRBJ2-5; TRBD2 is a possible D gene (5 bases). The CDR3 runs 15 residues. V shed 0 bases and J shed 2 bases, with 10 bases lying between them. In germline, CDR1 is LNHDA, CDR2 SQIVND (reference sequence). The CDR3 region has the DNA TGTGCCAGTAGTATAGATTTCGGCGGGCAAGAGACCCAGTACTTC. This encodes CASSIDFGGQETQYF.

This clone was seen a handful of times. This chain connects TRBV5-4 to TRBJ2-7; TRBD2 matches at 13 bases. The CDR3 has 15 amino acids. V shed 3 bases and J 3 bases; nucleotides not matched to a gene: 3. In germline, CDR1 is SGHNT, CDR2 YYREEE (reference sequence). The DNA of the CDR3 is TGTGCCAGCAGCTCCAGACTAGCGGGAGGCTACGAGCAGTACTTC. Amino acids: CASSSRLAGGYEQYF.

Concerning this clone: Other DNA sequences in the sample encode the same CDR3. V usage is TRBV6-5 and J usage is TRBJ1-1; TRBD1 is a possible D gene (5 bases). This CDR3 has 13 amino acids. Germline V CDR1 and CDR2: MNHEY, SVGAGI. V was trimmed by 6 bases and J by 2 bases, leaving 10 bases between them. CDR3 in DNA: TGTGCCAGCAGGAGGCAGGGCAACACTGAAGCTTTCTTT. Translated: CASRRQGNTEAFF.

This clone was recorded only once. The chain has TRBV18 and TRBJ2-2; maybe TRBD1 (6 bases). This CDR3 comprises 15 residues. V lost 5 bases, J lost 4 bases, and 14 bases lay in between. CDR1 is KGHSH and CDR2 is LQKENI in the germline V gene. CDR3 loop: CASSMTGTPTGELFF. CDR3 sequence (DNA): TGTGCCAGCTCAATGACTGGGACACCCACCGGGGAGCTGTTTTTT.

This rearrangement joins TRBV12-5 to TRBJ2-7, with 13 bases matching TRBD2. Germline V gene data show CDR1 as LGHNT and CDR2 as FRNRAP. This CDR3 is 18 amino acids long. Germline trimming cut 2 bases from V and 4 bases from J; bases unmatched to any gene: 11. The CDR3 nucleotides read TGTGCTAGTGGTTTGAGATACTTCGGGACTAGCGGGGTATACGAGCAGTACTTC. It encodes CASGLRYFGTSGVYEQYF. Full variable domain (outside the CDR3, taken from reference TRBV12-5 and TRBJ2-7): DARVTQTPRHKVTEMGQEVTMRCQPILGHNTVFWYRQTMMQGLELLAYFRNRAPLDDSGMPKDRFSAEMPDATLATLKIQPSEPRDSAVYFCASGLRYFGTSGVYEQYFGPGTRLTVT.

The count of this clone is one. The V and J genes are TRBV6-5 and TRBJ2-1; 7 bases are a match to TRBD2. The germline V gene has CDR1 MNHEY and CDR2 SVGAGI. The trim removed 6 bases at V and 5 bases at J, leaving 10 bases unmatched. This CDR3 contains 15 residues. The CDR3 nucleotides read TGTGCCAGCAGCCCCCGACTAGCCAACCACAATGAGCAGTTCTTC. This gives the protein CASSPRLANHNEQFF.

The chain recombines TRBV5-4 with TRBJ1-4; D is unresolved. The V gene lost 2 bases and the J gene lost 7 bases, with 15 bases spanning the gap. The CDR3 contains 15 residues. Per germline, CDR1 SGHNT and CDR2 YYREEE (reference sequence). The DNA for the CDR3 is TGTGCCAGCAGCTTAAAGCATCAAGGGAGTGAAAAACTGTTTTTT. Encoded protein: CASSLKHQGSEKLFF.

The genes are TRBV3-1 (or the pseudogene TRBV3-2) and TRBJ2-3; D is unclear. This CDR3 has 16 amino acids. Trimming removed 0 bases at V and 2 bases at J, with 12 bases between. Looked up from germline, CDR1 is LGHDT and CDR2 is YNNKEL (reference sequence). The CDR3, as DNA: TGTGCCAGCAGCCAAGAACCAGGAATTTACACAGATACGCAGTATTTT. Its protein is CASSQEPGIYTDTQYF.

The chain has TRBV19 and TRBJ1-2; 9 bases align to TRBD1. Germline CDR1 LNHDA, CDR2 SQIVND (reference sequence). V gave up 2 bases and J gave up 8 bases; unmatched junction bases: 3. CDR3 length equals 13 residues. The chain's CDR3 is CASSITGGTGYTF. CDR3 nucleotides: TGTGCCAGTAGTATAACAGGGGGCACGGGCTACACCTTC.

This chain connects TRBV6-5 to TRBJ2-7; 8 bases align to TRBD1. The germline V gene encodes CDR1 MNHEY and CDR2 SVGAGI. Trimming removed 3 bases from V and 3 bases from J; junction bases left unmatched: 10. The CDR3 is 16 amino acids. The CDR3 here is CASSYGPTGEVYEQYF. CDR3 sequence (DNA): TGTGCCAGCAGTTATGGACCGACAGGGGAAGTCTACGAGCAGTACTTC.

CDR3 amino acids: CASSLNGGQGAFF. The CDR3 coding sequence is TGTGCCAGCAGTTTAAATGGAGGACAGGGGGCTTTCTTT. The chain links TRBV12-3 or TRBV12-4 to TRBJ1-1, with TRBD1 matching over 9 bases. With V trimmed by 2 bases and J by 11 bases, 6 bases remained unmatched. CDR3 length: 13 residues.